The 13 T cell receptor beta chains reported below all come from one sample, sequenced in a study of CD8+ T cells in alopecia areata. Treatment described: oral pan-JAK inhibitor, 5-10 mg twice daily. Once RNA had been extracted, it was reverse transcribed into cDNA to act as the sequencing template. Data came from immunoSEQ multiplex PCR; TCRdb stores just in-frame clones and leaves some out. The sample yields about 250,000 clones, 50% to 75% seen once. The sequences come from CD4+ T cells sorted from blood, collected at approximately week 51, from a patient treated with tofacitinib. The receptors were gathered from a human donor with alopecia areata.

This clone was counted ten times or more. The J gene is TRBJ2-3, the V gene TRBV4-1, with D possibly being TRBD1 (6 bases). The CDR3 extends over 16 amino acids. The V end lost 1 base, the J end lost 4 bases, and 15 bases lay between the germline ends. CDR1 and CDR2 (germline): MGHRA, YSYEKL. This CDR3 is CASSQAPGVDADTQYF. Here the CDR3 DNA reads TGCGCCAGCAGCCAAGCGCCAGGGGTAGACGCAGATACGCAGTATTTT.

CDR3 amino acids: CASSPHGATPNYGYTF. The CDR3 DNA is TGTGCCAGCAGCCCTCATGGAGCTACACCTAACTATGGCTACACCTTC. The gene calls are TRBV27 and TRBJ1-2; no definite D call. The germline CDR1 and CDR2 sequences are MNHEY and SMNVEV (reference sequence). Trimming took 6 bases from V and 0 from J, leaving 17 bases between them. The CDR3 is made up of 16 amino acids.

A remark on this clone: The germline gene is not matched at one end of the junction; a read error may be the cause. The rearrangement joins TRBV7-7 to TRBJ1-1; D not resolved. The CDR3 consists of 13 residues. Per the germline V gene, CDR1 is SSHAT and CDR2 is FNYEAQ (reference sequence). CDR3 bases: TGTGCTAGCAGCCGCGGAGTAAACACTGAAGCTTTCTTT. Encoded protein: CASSRGVNTEAFF.

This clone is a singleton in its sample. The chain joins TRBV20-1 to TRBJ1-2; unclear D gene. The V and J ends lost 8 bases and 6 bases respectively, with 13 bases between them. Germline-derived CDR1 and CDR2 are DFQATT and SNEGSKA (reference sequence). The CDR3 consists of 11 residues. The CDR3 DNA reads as TGCAGTCTTTCGGAGGATGATGGCTACACCTTC. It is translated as CSLSEDDGYTF.

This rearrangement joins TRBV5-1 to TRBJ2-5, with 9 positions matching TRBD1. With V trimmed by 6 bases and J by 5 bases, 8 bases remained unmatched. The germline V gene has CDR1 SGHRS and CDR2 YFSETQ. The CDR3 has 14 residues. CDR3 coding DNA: TGCGCCAGCAATCCTACAGGGGGCTCGGAGACCCAGTACTTC. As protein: CASNPTGGSETQYF. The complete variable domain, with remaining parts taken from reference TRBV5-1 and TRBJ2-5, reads KAGVTQTPRYLIKTRGQQVTLSCSPISGHRSVSWYQQTPGQGLQFLFEYFSETQRNKGNFPGRFSGRQFSNSRSEMNVSTLELGDSALYLCASNPTGGSETQYFGPGTRLLVL.

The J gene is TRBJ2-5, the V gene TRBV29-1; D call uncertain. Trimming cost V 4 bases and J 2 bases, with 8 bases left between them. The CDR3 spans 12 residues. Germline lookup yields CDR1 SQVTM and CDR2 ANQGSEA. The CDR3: CSVASAQETQYF. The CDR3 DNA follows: TGCAGCGTTGCTTCGGCACAAGAGACCCAGTACTTC.

The CDR3 sequence is CASRSEWGRGETQYF. CDR3 coding DNA: TGTGCCAGTAGATCAGAGTGGGGAAGAGGAGAGACCCAGTACTTC. The J gene is TRBJ2-5, the V gene TRBV19; unclear D gene. The V end was cut by 6 bases, the J end by 4 bases, with 18 bases between. This CDR3 contains 15 residues. Germline V lookup: CDR1 LNHDA, CDR2 SQIVND (reference sequence).

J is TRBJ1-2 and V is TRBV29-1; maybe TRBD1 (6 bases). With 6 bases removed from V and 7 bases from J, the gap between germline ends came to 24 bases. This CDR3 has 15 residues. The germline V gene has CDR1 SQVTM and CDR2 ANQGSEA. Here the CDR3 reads CSVHQGAGAVGGYTF. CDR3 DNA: TGCAGCGTCCACCAGGGAGCAGGGGCCGTGGGTGGCTACACCTTC.

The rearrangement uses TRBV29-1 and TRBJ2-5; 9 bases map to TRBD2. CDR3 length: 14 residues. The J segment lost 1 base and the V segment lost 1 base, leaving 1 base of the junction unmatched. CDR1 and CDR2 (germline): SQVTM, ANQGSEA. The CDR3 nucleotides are TGCAGCGTTGAAGGAGCGGGGGGCCAAGAGACCCAGTACTTC. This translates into CSVEGAGGQETQYF. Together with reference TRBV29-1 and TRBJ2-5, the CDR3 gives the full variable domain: SAVISQKPSRDICQRGTSLTIQCQVDSQVTMMFWYRQQPGQSLTLIATANQGSEATYESGFVIDKFPISRPNLTFSTLTVSNMSPEDSSIYLCSVEGAGGQETQYFGPGTRLLVL.

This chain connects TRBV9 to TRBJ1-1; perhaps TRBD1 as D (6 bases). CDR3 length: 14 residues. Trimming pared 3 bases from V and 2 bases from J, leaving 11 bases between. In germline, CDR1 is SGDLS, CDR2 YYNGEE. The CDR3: CASSGWGANTEAFF. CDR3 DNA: TGTGCCAGCAGCGGCTGGGGGGCTAACACTGAAGCTTTCTTT. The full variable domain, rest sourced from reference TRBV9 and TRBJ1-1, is DSGVTQTPKHLITATGQRVTLRCSPRSGDLSVYWYQQSLDQGLQFLIQYYNGEERAKGNILERFSAQQFPDLHSELNLSSLELGDSALYFCASSGWGANTEAFFGQGTRLTVV.

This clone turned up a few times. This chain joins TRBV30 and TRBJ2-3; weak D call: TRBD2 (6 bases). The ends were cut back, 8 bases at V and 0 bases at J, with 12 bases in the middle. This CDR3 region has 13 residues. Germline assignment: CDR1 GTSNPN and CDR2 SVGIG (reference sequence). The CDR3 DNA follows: TGTGCCGGCTGGGGGGTGAGCACAGATACGCAGTATTTT. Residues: CAGWGVSTDTQYF.

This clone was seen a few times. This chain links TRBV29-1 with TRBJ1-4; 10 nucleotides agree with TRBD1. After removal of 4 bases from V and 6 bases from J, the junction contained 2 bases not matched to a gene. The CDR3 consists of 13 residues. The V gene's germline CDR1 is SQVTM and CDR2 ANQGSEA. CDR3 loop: CSVAGTGDEKLFF. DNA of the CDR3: TGCAGCGTTGCCGGGACAGGGGATGAAAAACTGTTTTTT.

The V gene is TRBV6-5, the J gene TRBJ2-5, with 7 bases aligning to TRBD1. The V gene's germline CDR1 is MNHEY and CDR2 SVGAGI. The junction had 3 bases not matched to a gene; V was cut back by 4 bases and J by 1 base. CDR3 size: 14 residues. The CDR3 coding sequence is TGTGCCAGCAGTTCTGGGACAGTCCAAGAGACCCAGTACTTC. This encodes CASSSGTVQETQYF.